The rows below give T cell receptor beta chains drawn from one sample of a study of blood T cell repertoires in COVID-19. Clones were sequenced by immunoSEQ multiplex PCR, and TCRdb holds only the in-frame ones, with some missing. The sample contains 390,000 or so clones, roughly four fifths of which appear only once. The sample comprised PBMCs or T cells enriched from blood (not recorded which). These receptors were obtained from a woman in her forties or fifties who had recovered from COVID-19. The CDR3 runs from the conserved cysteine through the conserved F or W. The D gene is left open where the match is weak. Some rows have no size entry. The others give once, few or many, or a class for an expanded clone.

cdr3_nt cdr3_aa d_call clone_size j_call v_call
TGTGCCAGCAGCCAAGATCAGGGGGGCACTGAAGCTTTCTTT CASSQDQGGTEAFF TRBD1 - TRBJ1-1 TRBV3-1/TRBV3-2
TGTGCCAGCAGTTTTAATCAGGGCGTGGGGACTGAAGCTTTCTTT CASSFNQGVGTEAFF - - TRBJ1-1 TRBV27
TGCAGCGGAAAGACAGGGGGTAACTATGGCTACACCTTC CSGKTGGNYGYTF TRBD1 - TRBJ1-2 TRBV29-1
TGTGCCAGCAGCCGGACAGGGGCTAATGAAAAACTGTTTTTT CASSRTGANEKLFF TRBD1 - TRBJ1-4 TRBV7-9
TGCAGCGCCGACGACAGGGCTGCAGAAGCTTTCTTT CSADDRAAEAFF TRBD1 - TRBJ1-1 TRBV29-1
TGTGCCAGCAGTTATCGCAGTCGAAACACCATATATTTT CASSYRSRNTIYF - - TRBJ1-3 TRBV27
TGCAGCGTGGCGAGACAGGGTCGGGACACTGAAGCTTTCTTT CSVARQGRDTEAFF TRBD1 - TRBJ1-1 TRBV29-1
TGCGCCAGCAGCTTAACAGGGTTCGAAGCTTTCTTT CASSLTGFEAFF - once TRBJ1-1 TRBV5-1
TGTGCCAGCAGCGCCTCCGGGACAGGGGGGGAATACGAGCAGTACTTC CASSASGTGGEYEQYF TRBD1 - TRBJ2-7 TRBV7-9
TGCGCCAGCAGCTTAACAGCTTGGGGACAGTACGAGCAGTACTTC CASSLTAWGQYEQYF TRBD1 - TRBJ2-7 TRBV5-1
TGTGCCAGCAGCCAAGATCTTATGGGCGGGAGGAGGGTCGATGAGCAGTTCTTC CASSQDLMGGRRVDEQFF TRBD2 few TRBJ2-1 TRBV4-2
TGTGCCAGCAGCCCCGGACAGTCCGGGCCCATATATTTT CASSPGQSGPIYF - - TRBJ1-3 TRBV3-1/TRBV3-2
TGTGCCAGCAGTACGACAGGTAGGCCTGAAGCTTTCTTT CASSTTGRPEAFF - - TRBJ1-1 TRBV12-3/TRBV12-4
TGTGCCAGCAGTTCCATTTTGATCAGAAATACGCAGTATTTT CASSSILIRNTQYF - - TRBJ2-3 TRBV27
TGTGCCAGTAGTATACCCCGGGGTGGTGCTGAAGCTTTCTTT CASSIPRGGAEAFF - - TRBJ1-1 TRBV19
TGCAGTGCTAGTGCAGCGGGGTTCCGCACAGATACGCAGTATTTT CSASAAGFRTDTQYF TRBD2 - TRBJ2-3 TRBV20-1
TGTGCCAGCAGCCCACGCGCGGCCGGGGAGCTGTTTTTT CASSPRAAGELFF - - TRBJ2-2 TRBV9
TGTGCCAGCAGTTCCCAGACAGGTACTAACTATGGCTACACCTTC CASSSQTGTNYGYTF - few TRBJ1-2 TRBV27
TGTGCCAGCAGTCCCGGTGTCTACGAGCAGTACTTC CASSPGVYEQYF - - TRBJ2-7 TRBV12-3/TRBV12-4
TGTGCCAGTAGCCCAGGGGGCGGTCACGAGCAGTACTTC CASSPGGGHEQYF TRBD1 few TRBJ2-7 TRBV19
TGCGCCAGCAGCCAAGAGTCGGCTAGTCCCGACAATGAGCAGTTCTTC CASSQESASPDNEQFF - - TRBJ2-1 TRBV4-1
TGTGCCAGCAGGGGGACAGGGAGGACTCTCCGCTATGGCTACACCTTC CASRGTGRTLRYGYTF TRBD1 - TRBJ1-2 TRBV3-1/TRBV3-2
TGTGCCAGCAGCTCCAAGAAGTCCGGGACTAGCGGCACCGGGGAGCTGTTTTTT CASSSKKSGTSGTGELFF TRBD2 - TRBJ2-2 TRBV7-8
TGCGCCAGCAGCCAAGGTGGGACCCGGGGGGACGAGCAGTACTTC CASSQGGTRGDEQYF TRBD2 - TRBJ2-7 TRBV4-3
TGTGCCAGCAGCTTCCAGGGGGAAGAGCAGTTCTTC CASSFQGEEQFF TRBD1 - TRBJ2-1 TRBV7-3
TGTGCCAGCAGCTACCGACACCAAGGGGATACATATAGCAATCAGCCCCAGCATTTT CASSYRHQGDTYSNQPQHF - - TRBJ1-5 TRBV7-8
TGTGCCAGCAGCTTCATTGCGTCGGGAGGGCCGAGGTCAAACATTCAGTACTTC CASSFIASGGPRSNIQYF TRBD2 - TRBJ2-4 TRBV5-6
TGTGCCAGCAGTAGGGGGCCCCGTGGAAACACCATATATTTT CASSRGPRGNTIYF TRBD1 - TRBJ1-3 TRBV6-5
TGTGCCAGCAGTCTTTCCCCCTACGTAGAGGGGGACTATGGCTACACCTTC CASSLSPYVEGDYGYTF - - TRBJ1-2 TRBV6-6
TGTGCCAGCAGCTTAAGACAGGACTATGGCTACACCTTC CASSLRQDYGYTF - - TRBJ1-2 TRBV7-2
TGCAGCGTTGAAGAGACAGGGTATTATGGCTACACCTTC CSVEETGYYGYTF TRBD1 - TRBJ1-2 TRBV29-1
TGTGCCAGCAGCTTGTACCACAGGGCGGACACTGAAGCTTTCTTT CASSLYHRADTEAFF - - TRBJ1-1 TRBV5-8
TGTGCCAGCAGCTCGGGTCTTAATTCACCCCTCCACTTT CASSSGLNSPLHF - - TRBJ1-6 TRBV7-3
TGTGCCAGCAGTTTGTCTGTTCGAGCGGGAGGGCGAAATGAGCAGTTCTTC CASSLSVRAGGRNEQFF TRBD2 - TRBJ2-1 TRBV27
TGTGCCAGCAGCTTGACAGGGGTTTACACAGATACGCAGTATTTT CASSLTGVYTDTQYF TRBD1 many TRBJ2-3 TRBV5-8
TGCAGCGTTGAACGTTTACAGGGGAAGAACACTGAAGCTTTCTTT CSVERLQGKNTEAFF TRBD1 - TRBJ1-1 TRBV29-1
TGTGCCAGCAGAAGGGGGTTAAGGTCACCCCTCCACTTT CASRRGLRSPLHF - - TRBJ1-6 TRBV7-2
TGTGCCAGTAGCACCGTTCCCAAGCGGGCCCAAGAGACCCAGTACTTC CASSTVPKRAQETQYF - - TRBJ2-5 TRBV19
TGTGCCATCAGTCCCGACAGACCCAACAATCAGCCCCAGCATTTT CAISPDRPNNQPQHF - - TRBJ1-5 TRBV10-3
TGTGCCTGGAGGGGGACAGGGGCAGGCTATGGCTACACCTTC CAWRGTGAGYGYTF TRBD1 - TRBJ1-2 TRBV30
TGTGCCAGCAGTCCAAGACAGGGAGGTAATCAGCCCCAGCATTTT CASSPRQGGNQPQHF TRBD1 once TRBJ1-5 TRBV27
TGTGCCAGTAGTTTTCAGGGTGCACCGGCCTACGAGCAGTACTTC CASSFQGAPAYEQYF - - TRBJ2-7 TRBV19
TGTGCCAGCAGCGCCATTGCCGGGACAGGGGGCGACTATGGCTACACCTTC CASSAIAGTGGDYGYTF TRBD1 - TRBJ1-2 TRBV7-9
TGTGCCAGCAGTGATCAGGGCCTTAGCAATCAGCCCCAGCATTTT CASSDQGLSNQPQHF - - TRBJ1-5 TRBV6-1
TGTGCCAGCAGACAGGGACAGGGGTTTCAGCCCCAGCATTTT CASRQGQGFQPQHF TRBD1 - TRBJ1-5 TRBV27
TGTGCCAGCAACAGGGGGCTGAACACTGAAGCTTTCTTT CASNRGLNTEAFF TRBD1 - TRBJ1-1 TRBV9
TGCAGTGCTAGCGGGGACGAGCAGTACTTC CSASGDEQYF - once TRBJ2-7 TRBV20-1
TGTGCCAGCAGCTTAGGGACAGGGGGCTACAATGAGCAGTTCTTC CASSLGTGGYNEQFF TRBD1 - TRBJ2-1 TRBV13
TGTGCCAGTAGTAGTAGTAAATTTGGCTATGGCTACACCTTC CASSSSKFGYGYTF - - TRBJ1-2 TRBV19
TGTGCCAGCAGGGAGGACGGACGCTCTGGAAACACCATATATTTT CASREDGRSGNTIYF - - TRBJ1-3 TRBV6-5
TGCGCCAGCAGCCAAGAGGCCGGGGGTAGGGATTCACCCCTCCACTTT CASSQEAGGRDSPLHF - - TRBJ1-6 TRBV4-1
TGTGCCAGCAGCCCGGGACAGGGGGCCAGGTATGGCTACACCTTC CASSPGQGARYGYTF TRBD1 - TRBJ1-2 TRBV28